The 21 T cell receptor beta chains below all came from one sample that was sequenced in a study of T cell changes during pregnancy in multiple sclerosis. Some clones are missing from TCRdb's copy, which holds only in-frame ones; the method was immunoSEQ multiplex PCR. The table lists nearly 70,000 clones, under 95% of them singletons. The sequenced sample was peripheral blood, obtained in the second trimester of pregnancy. The receptors were gathered from a female donor in good health, enrolled as a control in a pregnancy study.

The chain employs TRBV29-1 and TRBJ2-3; no definite D call. V lost 4 bases, J lost 8 bases, and 16 bases lay in between. CDR1 is SQVTM and CDR2 is ANQGSEA in the germline V gene. This CDR3 has 13 residues. CDR3 nucleotide sequence: TGCAGCGTTGGGTCGATACTCTTCCCTACGCAGTATTTT. Its protein product is CSVGSILFPTQYF.

V and J are TRBV5-4 and TRBJ1-1, with D maybe TRBD1 (5 bases). Germline V gives CDR1 SGHNT, CDR2 YYREEE (reference sequence). The CDR3 length is 12 residues. V gave up 3 bases and J gave up 7 bases, with 10 bases separating them. The CDR3 DNA is TGTGCCAGCAGCTCTGGCGGGGGTGAAGCTTTCTTT. Translating gives CASSSGGGEAFF.

The chain recombines TRBV7-9 with TRBJ1-4, with D possibly matching TRBD1 (6 bases). This CDR3 has 14 residues. The V end lost 5 bases, the J end lost 8 bases, and 15 bases lay between the germline ends. The germline CDR1 and CDR2 sequences are SEHNR and FQNEAQ (reference sequence). DNA of the CDR3: TGTGCCAGCAGCAACCTCCGGGACAACGAAAAACTGTTTTTT. Encoded protein: CASSNLRDNEKLFF.

The rearrangement links TRBV19 to TRBJ2-1; 8 bases are shared with TRBD2. CDR1 is LNHDA and CDR2 is SQIVND in the germline V gene (reference sequence). The CDR3 length is 16 residues. With 1 base clipped from V and 4 bases from J, the junction kept 6 bases outside the gene matches. The CDR3 DNA reads as TGTGCCAGTAGTATAGTGGTTAGCGGGGTTTACAATGAGCAGTTCTTC. As protein: CASSIVVSGVYNEQFF.

The chain joins TRBV9 to TRBJ2-3, with a tentative D call TRBD2 (5 bases). Trimming took 0 bases from V and 1 from J, leaving 12 bases between them. The CDR3 loop spans 16 amino acids. Looked up from germline, CDR1 is SGDLS and CDR2 is YYNGEE. The CDR3 coding sequence is TGTGCCAGCAGCGTAGGTGGCGGGTGGGGCACAGATACGCAGTATTTT. Encoded protein: CASSVGGGWGTDTQYF.

V usage is TRBV14 and J usage is TRBJ2-7, with 8 bases lining up with TRBD2. Germline V gives CDR1 SGHDN, CDR2 FVKESK. Unmatched junction bases numbered 12, after V lost 1 base and J lost 4 bases. The CDR3 extends over 17 amino acids. CDR3 region: CASSQGVASGPLYEQYF. CDR3 DNA: TGTGCCAGCAGCCAAGGAGTGGCTAGCGGGCCATTATACGAGCAGTACTTC. Drawing the rest from reference TRBV14 and TRBJ2-7, the complete variable domain is EAGVTQFPSHSVIEKGQTVTLRCDPISGHDNLYWYRRVMGKEIKFLLHFVKESKQDESGMPNNRFLAERTGGTYSTLKVQPAELEDSGVYFCASSQGVASGPLYEQYFGPGTRLTVT.

This clone came up once. V and J are TRBV28 and TRBJ1-2; perhaps TRBD1 as D (5 bases). Per germline, CDR1 MDHEN and CDR2 SYDVKM. Trimming shortened V by 7 bases and J by 1 base, and 13 bases separated the two germline ends. The CDR3 extends over 14 amino acids. The CDR3 DNA follows: TGTGCCAGCACCCGGGCAGGGCTTAACTATGGCTACACCTTC. This codes for CASTRAGLNYGYTF.

The chain links TRBV9 to TRBJ2-3, with a weak D call TRBD2 (5 bases). The CDR3 covers 14 residues. Trimming removed 0 bases from V and 2 bases from J, with 7 bases in between. The V gene's germline CDR1 is SGDLS and CDR2 YYNGEE. CDR3 amino acids: CASSVGGHTDTQYF. The CDR3 region has the DNA TGTGCCAGCAGCGTAGGCGGGCACACAGATACGCAGTATTTT.

The chain carries TRBV5-1 and TRBJ2-5; 7 bases match TRBD1. With V trimmed by 4 bases and J by 1 base, 7 bases remained unmatched. The CDR3 totals 15 residues. Germline CDR1 and CDR2: SGHRS and YFSETQ. CDR3 nucleotides: TGCGCCAGCAGCCGGGGACAGACTTTCCAAGAGACCCAGTACTTC. Residues: CASSRGQTFQETQYF.

This clone showed up just once. CDR3 sequence (DNA): TGTGCCAGCAGCTCCGACAGGGTGGACACTGAAGCTTTCTTT. The encoded protein is CASSSDRVDTEAFF. V gene TRBV7-2 combines with J gene TRBJ1-1; TRBD1 agrees at 7 bases. From germline, CDR1 is SGHTA and CDR2 FQGNSA. The CDR3 runs to 14 residues. The V gene end was trimmed by 4 bases and the J gene end by 3 bases; junction bases not matched to a gene: 5.

This clone showed up just once. The rearrangement joins TRBV6-1 to TRBJ2-3; no reliable D call. V was clipped by 3 bases and J by 3 bases, with 16 bases between them. Germline V gene lookup returns CDR1 MNHNS and CDR2 SASEGT. There are 16 residues in the CDR3. CDR3 sequence reads: CASSEGRGFGTDTQYF. The CDR3 nucleotides are TGTGCCAGCAGTGAGGGTCGAGGTTTCGGGACAGATACGCAGTATTTT.

This rearrangement joins TRBV27 to TRBJ2-2; 8 bases map to TRBD1. This CDR3 is 15 amino acids long. J was trimmed by 6 bases and V by 6 bases; bases with no gene match: 9. Per germline, CDR1 MNHEY and CDR2 SMNVEV (reference sequence). The CDR3 reads CASSQGAPGAGELFF. The CDR3 DNA reads as TGTGCCAGCAGCCAGGGGGCTCCCGGCGCCGGGGAGCTGTTTTTT.

The chain couples TRBV5-8 to TRBJ1-2; TRBD1 might be the D (5 bases). V was clipped by 0 bases and J by 4 bases, with 10 bases between them. Germline V gene lookup returns CDR1 SGHTS and CDR2 YDEGEE. The CDR3 sequence is 14 residues long. The DNA of the CDR3 is TGTGCCAGCAGCTTGGCCGCACAGGCCTATGGCTACACCTTC. It translates to CASSLAAQAYGYTF.

The chain couples TRBV7-3 to TRBJ1-1; a weak D match, TRBD1 (5 bases). CDR3 length: 13 residues. CDR1 is SGHTA, CDR2 FQGTGA, per germline. Between the trimmed V and J ends, which lost 5 bases and 5 bases, there was a span of 12 bases. The CDR3 sequence is CASSPQGGTEAFF. The CDR3 DNA reads as TGTGCCAGCAGCCCTCAGGGTGGTACTGAAGCTTTCTTT.

The chain employs TRBV30 and TRBJ2-1; 7 nucleotides align to TRBD2. This CDR3 has 13 amino acids. Per germline, CDR1 GTSNPN and CDR2 SVGIG (reference sequence). Losses at the gene ends were 3 bases for V and 8 bases for J; bases not matched to a gene: 7. Written as DNA, the CDR3 is TGTGCCTGGAGCGGGAGGCGGGGACATGAGCAGTTCTTC. This translates into CAWSGRRGHEQFF.

This chain links TRBV28 with TRBJ1-2; TRBD1 matches at 9 bases. Germline assignment: CDR1 MDHEN and CDR2 SYDVKM. The CDR3 spans 15 residues. After removal of 1 base from V and 2 bases from J, the junction contained 2 bases not matched to a gene. This CDR3 reads CASSLFGQGNYGYTF. CDR3 DNA sequence: TGTGCCAGCAGTTTATTCGGACAGGGGAACTATGGCTACACCTTC.

The chain employs TRBV7-9 and TRBJ2-5, with 10 bases fitting TRBD2. V dropped 5 bases and J dropped 5; count of bases not matched to a gene: 8. From germline, CDR1 is SEHNR and CDR2 FQNEAQ (reference sequence). The CDR3 has 15 residues. This CDR3 is CASSRKSGRDETQYF. The CDR3 DNA reads TGTGCCAGCAGCCGAAAAAGCGGGAGGGATGAGACCCAGTACTTC.

The chain carries TRBV18 and TRBJ2-3; D is possibly TRBD2 (7 bases). V lost 8 bases and J lost 1, with 13 bases in between. The CDR3 runs 14 residues. The V gene's germline CDR1 is KGHSH and CDR2 LQKENI. CDR3 loop: CASLGGGGTDTQYF. The CDR3 DNA sequence: TGTGCCAGCCTAGGAGGGGGGGGCACAGATACGCAGTATTTT.

This chain uses TRBV7-9 with TRBJ1-4; 8 bases are a match to TRBD1. CDR3 length: 15 residues. Trimming cost V 5 bases and J 8 bases; bases outside gene matches: 10. Germline CDR1 reads SEHNR; CDR2 reads FQNEAQ (reference sequence). The CDR3 nucleotides are TGTGCCAGCAGCGACTCCCCCCGGGACAGGGAAAAACTGTTTTTT. It specifies CASSDSPRDREKLFF.

The rearrangement joins TRBV7-2 to TRBJ1-3; 7 bases are shared with TRBD1. V was clipped by 1 base and J by 2 bases; unmatched bases: 5. CDR3 length: 16 residues. Germline values: CDR1 SGHTA, CDR2 FQGNSA. The chain's CDR3 is CASSLGQGKAGNTIYF. In nucleotides, the CDR3 is TGTGCCAGCAGCTTAGGACAGGGAAAGGCTGGAAACACCATATATTTT.

The rearrangement uses TRBV6-1 and TRBJ2-3, with 7 nucleotides matching TRBD2. CDR3 length: 14 residues. The germline V gene encodes CDR1 MNHNS and CDR2 SASEGT. Trimming removed 5 bases from V and 1 base from J; junction bases left unmatched: 3. The CDR3 reads CASSPTSRTDTQYF. For the CDR3, the DNA is TGTGCCAGCAGTCCGACTAGCCGCACAGATACGCAGTATTTT.